This record concerns one TCR beta chain sequence. Germline lookup yields CDR1 SGDLS and CDR2 YYNGEE. This CDR3 is built from 17 residues. V shed 6 bases, J shed 5 bases, and the junction held 18 bases outside the gene matches. Researchers ran the PCR with 60 Vbeta and 13 Jbeta primers. Clones were read by immunoSEQ multiplex PCR, and TCRdb kept only the in-frame ones, dropping some. The profile shows fewer than 85,000 clones, over 60% of them singletons. The sample is drawn from a study of cytomegalovirus exposure and HLA in healthy donors. The sample consisted of PBMCs. The chain couples TRBV9 to TRBJ2-5; 8 nucleotides line up with TRBD2. The TCR sequence derives from a male donor in good health and CMV-seropositive. CDR3 region: CASTKGHTGTRGETQYF. The CDR3 DNA sequence: TGTGCCAGCACTAAGGGTCACACCGGGACTAGAGGCGAGACCCAGTACTTC. Using reference TRBV9 and TRBJ2-5 for the parts outside the CDR3, the full variable domain is DSGVTQTPKHLITATGQRVTLRCSPRSGDLSVYWYQQSLDQGLQFLIQYYNGEERAKGNILERFSAQQFPDLHSELNLSSLELGDSALYFCASTKGHTGTRGETQYFGPGTRLLVL.